The 2 T cell receptor beta chains given below trace back to one sample, sequenced in a study of long-term antiretroviral therapy in people with HIV. Survey level was the resolution at which the v3.0 immunoSEQ assay ran. Clones were sequenced by immunoSEQ multiplex PCR, and TCRdb holds only the in-frame ones, with some missing. The sample lists around 30,000 clones; about 85% were seen once. The sequenced sample was unsorted PBMCs, obtained 2.3 years after starting antiretroviral therapy. These receptors were collected from a man aged 40-50 years with HIV.

J is TRBJ2-1 and V is TRBV7-9; 8 nucleotides line up with TRBD1. The CDR3 contains 14 residues. Looked up from germline, CDR1 is SEHNR and CDR2 is FQNEAQ (reference sequence). V was clipped by 5 bases and J by 7 bases; unmatched bases: 7. CDR3 residues: CASSDWTGRNEQFF. The CDR3 nucleotides read TGTGCCAGCAGCGATTGGACAGGGCGAAATGAGCAGTTCTTC.

This chain joins TRBV5-3 and TRBJ2-7, with TRBD1 identical over 7 bases. TRBV5-3 is sorted into the ORF group, with uncertain function. CDR3 length equals 12 residues. J was trimmed by 4 bases and V by 9 bases; bases with no gene match: 7. The CDR3 nucleotides are TGTGCCACCACCCAACAGGGGTACGAGCAGTACTTC. This encodes CATTQQGYEQYF.